The following is a T cell receptor (beta chain) sequence with its context. Its target is not known. Researchers ran the PCR with 60 Vbeta and 13 Jbeta primers. The method was immunoSEQ multiplex PCR; TCRdb's version includes in-frame clones alone and lacks a portion of them. This sample has roughly 100,000 clones, with around 73% found just once. The sample belongs to a study of cytomegalovirus exposure and HLA in healthy donors. Regarding the study as a whole: In an earlier analysis, productive rearrangement rates for most beta V segments clustered near 87% or 30%. Some public TCRs appeared in many individuals, while most sequences were rare.

J was trimmed by 2 bases and V by 4 bases; bases with no gene match: 3. The CDR3 contains 14 residues. Germline CDR1 SQVTM, CDR2 ANQGSEA. The source material was PBMCs. The TCR was taken from a man aged 25-45 years in good health and CMV-seronegative. V gene TRBV29-1 combines with J gene TRBJ2-2; TRBD1 aligns across 8 bases. The CDR3 loop is CSVVGTGNTGELFF. CDR3 sequence (DNA): TGCAGCGTTGTCGGGACAGGAAACACCGGGGAGCTGTTTTTT.